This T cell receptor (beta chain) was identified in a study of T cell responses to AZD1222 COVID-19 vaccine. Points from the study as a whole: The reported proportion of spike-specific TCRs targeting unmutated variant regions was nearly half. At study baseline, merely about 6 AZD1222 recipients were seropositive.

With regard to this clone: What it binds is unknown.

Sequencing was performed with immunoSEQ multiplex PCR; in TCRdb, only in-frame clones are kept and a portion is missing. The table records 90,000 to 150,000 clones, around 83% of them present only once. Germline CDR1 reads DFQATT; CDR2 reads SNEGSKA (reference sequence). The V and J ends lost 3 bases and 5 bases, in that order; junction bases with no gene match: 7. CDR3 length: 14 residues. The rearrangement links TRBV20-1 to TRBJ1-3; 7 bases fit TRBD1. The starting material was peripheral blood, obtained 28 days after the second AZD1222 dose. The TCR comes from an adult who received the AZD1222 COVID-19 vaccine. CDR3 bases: TGCAGTGCTAGTGGAGGGGGCGCGAGAAACACCATATATTTT. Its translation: CSASGGGARNTIYF.